These 9 T cell receptor beta chains share one sample of origin, sequenced in a study of cytomegalovirus exposure and HLA in healthy donors. 13 Jbeta primers and 60 Vbeta primers were used for the PCR. Using immunoSEQ multiplex PCR, the repertoire was profiled, and TCRdb retains in-frame clones only, with some absent. This sample has over 100,000 clones; 81% occur once, and the top ten carry about 2%. The sequenced material came from PBMCs. The source of these receptors is a woman in her thirties in good health and CMV-seronegative.

V and J are TRBV16 and TRBJ2-3; 8 bases line up with TRBD2. Germline V gives CDR1 KGHSY, CDR2 FQNENV. The CDR3 totals 15 residues. Unmatched junction bases numbered 5, after V lost 2 bases and J lost 4 bases. CDR3 sequence: CASSQRAGVSDTQYF. CDR3 DNA: TGTGCCAGCAGCCAAAGAGCGGGAGTATCAGATACGCAGTATTTT.

The J gene is TRBJ2-7, the V gene TRBV6-5; the D gene is possibly TRBD2 (6 bases). Trimming removed 9 bases at V and 9 bases at J, with 21 bases between. The CDR3 sequence is 13 residues long. Germline lookup yields CDR1 MNHEY and CDR2 SVGAGI. In nucleotides, the CDR3 is TGTGCCAGTAGGGACTCTCGCCGGGGAAGGCAGTACTTC. It encodes CASRDSRRGRQYF.

V gene TRBV28 combines with J gene TRBJ2-5, with D unclear. V was shortened by 5 bases and J by 1 base, with 14 bases between the two germline ends. CDR3 length equals 15 residues. Germline V gene data show CDR1 as MDHEN and CDR2 as SYDVKM. The CDR3 coding sequence is TGTGCCAGCAGTGCTATGGGCTTACTCCAAGAGACCCAGTACTTC. It translates to CASSAMGLLQETQYF.

The chain uses TRBV27 and TRBJ2-2; D not certain. Trimming stripped 0 bases from V and 7 bases from J, with 3 bases between. The CDR3 is made up of 12 amino acids. Germline CDR1 MNHEY, CDR2 SMNVEV (reference sequence). The CDR3 loop reads CASSLSGGELFF. CDR3 DNA: TGTGCCAGCAGTTTATCCGGCGGGGAGCTGTTTTTT.

The genes are TRBV7-2 and TRBJ2-1; 9 bases match TRBD2. CDR1 is SGHTA, CDR2 FQGNSA, per germline. The CDR3 runs 16 residues. The trim removed 3 bases at V and 4 bases at J, leaving 7 bases unmatched. CDR3 coding DNA: TGTGCCAGCAGCTTTACTAGCGGGCAGACATACAATGAGCAGTTCTTC. It translates to CASSFTSGQTYNEQFF.

The V call is TRBV18, the J call TRBJ2-1; 7 bases align to TRBD2. The V segment lost 0 bases and the J segment 4 bases; nucleotides outside the gene matches: 9. The CDR3 is 17 amino acids. Germline V CDR1 and CDR2: KGHSH, LQKENI. This chain's CDR3 is CASSPPNAGAGYNEQFF. CDR3 DNA: TGTGCCAGCTCACCACCGAACGCGGGAGCTGGGTACAATGAGCAGTTCTTC.

The sample holds one count of this clone. This rearrangement joins TRBV19 to TRBJ2-7; 7 nucleotides align to TRBD1. Germline V gene data show CDR1 as LNHDA and CDR2 as SQIVND (reference sequence). CDR3 length: 13 amino acids. V lost 3 bases, J lost 3 bases, and 2 bases stayed unmatched. CDR3: CASSMGQFYEQYF. The CDR3 DNA follows: TGTGCCAGTAGTATGGGACAGTTCTACGAGCAGTACTTC. The full variable domain, rest sourced from reference TRBV19 and TRBJ2-7, is DGGITQSPKYLFRKEGQNVTLSCEQNLNHDAMYWYRQDPGQGLRLIYYSQIVNDFQKGDIAEGYSVSREKKESFPLTVTSAQKNPTAFYLCASSMGQFYEQYFGPGTRLTVT.

The rearrangement links TRBV7-9 to TRBJ2-3; 9 nucleotides line up with TRBD1. V was pared by 0 bases and J by 4 bases, with 8 bases of the junction left unmatched. CDR1 SEHNR and CDR2 FQNEAQ come from the germline V gene (reference sequence). This CDR3 region has 17 residues. CDR3 loop: CASSLATTGGLPDTQYF. In DNA, the CDR3 is TGTGCCAGCAGCTTAGCGACAACAGGGGGCCTTCCAGATACGCAGTATTTT. The complete variable domain, with remaining parts taken from reference TRBV7-9 and TRBJ2-3, reads DTGVSQNPRHKITKRGQNVTFRCDPISEHNRLYWYRQTLGQGPEFLTYFQNEAQLEKSRLLSDRFSAERPKGSFSTLEIQRTEQGDSAMYLCASSLATTGGLPDTQYFGPGTRLTVL.

This clone has more than one count but fewer than ten. V gene TRBV19 combines with J gene TRBJ1-2; 8 positions agree with TRBD1. Germline CDR1 is LNHDA and CDR2 is SQIVND (reference sequence). The CDR3 covers 17 residues. V dropped 0 bases and J dropped 4; count of bases not matched to a gene: 10. The CDR3 is CASSIDEWTGSGYGYTF. CDR3 nucleotide sequence: TGTGCCAGTAGTATAGACGAGTGGACAGGGTCGGGCTATGGCTACACCTTC.